This T cell receptor (beta chain) was recovered during a study of T-cell memory formation after mild COVID-19 (TCRdb year 2021). For the study in its entirety: TCR sequence clusters from the two donors were found to be largely donor specific. T-cell clones expanding and contracting after mild COVID-19 in two donors were tracked by longitudinal TCRalpha and TCRbeta repertoire sequencing. Two young, previously healthy adult volunteers, one female and one male, were included in the cohort. What the research found in general, with its limitations: The second-wave clones that peaked on day 37 were not confirmed to be SARS-CoV-2 specific. Only a couple of mild cases were covered by the study, and larger cohorts that include severe cases with pre-infection samples were considered necessary. Contracting CD4+ clones appeared mostly in the CM and EM memory subsets, whereas CD8+ clones were enriched in EMRA. From day 15 to 85, contracting clones showed balanced CD4/CD8 phenotypes, whereas a second wave of clones that expanded from day 15 to 37 leaned towards CD4+. Some responding clones were detected in pre-infection memory, suggesting pre-existing cross-reactive memory T cells joined the SARS-CoV-2 response.

For this clonotype: Its antigen remains undetermined. Base qualities were left out, and no much larger clone turns up one base away.

Ficoll-Paque density gradient centrifugation was used to isolate PBMCs. Sequencing instrument: Illumina NovaSeq 6000. TCRalpha and TCRbeta cDNA libraries were constructed by 5'RACE with constant-segment primers, with sample barcodes and unique molecular identifiers being introduced. Trizol reagent was used to extract RNA from every sample. Library amplification was performed in two PCR steps, and a second sample barcode and Illumina TruSeq adapters were introduced in the second step. The libraries were sequenced on an Illumina NovaSeq using 2 x 150 bp paired-end reads. In the paper's pipeline: Demultiplexing of reads and collapsing into UMI-guided consensus sequences were performed with migec v1.2.7. Using mixcr v2.1.11, UMI consensuses were aligned to TRA and TRB V and J templates and then assembled into clonotypes. Clonotypes were classified as expanded or contracted when called significant by both edgeR and NoisET, with noise models trained on biological replicates. edgeR calls used a false discovery rate-adjusted p below 0.01 and a log2 fold-change threshold of 1. As an exploratory analysis of dynamics, PCA with hierarchical clustering was applied to max-normalized trajectories of the 1000 most abundant clonotypes. Each responding clone was given a CD4 or CD8 phenotype based on the CD4+ and CD8+ repertoires, which had been sequenced separately. The public sequencing data were trimmed at Q25 with fastp and processed into clonotypes with MiXCR by TCRdb, which kept only in-frame beta chains. CDR3 protein duplicates are merged, each entry listing the most common genes and DNA. The V and J calls reflect TCRdb's pipeline rather than the authors' work. The sample table shows around 310,000 distinct CDR3 sequences, and more than 13% are seen once. The ten largest clones represent around 23% of the sample.

From its cysteine to its phenylalanine, the CDR3 spans 14 amino acids. Left in the record is the CDR3 DNA by itself, 42 bases read in frame from the first base. From the germline V gene, CDR1 is MNHEY and CDR2 is SVGAGI. V loses 4 bases of germline sequence and J loses 4 bases, and the interval between the two ends is 14 bases. The rearrangement joined TRBV6-5 to TRBJ2-7, and TRBD1 may be the D gene, going by 6 matching bases. The source is a man aged 18 to 29 who had mild COVID-19 (a few samples of this study predate the infection). The sample titles of this study are shuffled in the database, so cell type and time point are left out; the donor was told from shared clones. The sequenced sample was PBMCs or a T cell subset sorted from them (not recorded which). Here the CDR3 is given as CASSFSPGAYEQYF. The base sequence is TGTGCCAGCAGTTTTTCCCCAGGGGCGTACGAGCAGTACTTC.